What follows describes a single TCR beta chain. Clones were sequenced by immunoSEQ multiplex PCR, and TCRdb holds only the in-frame ones, with some missing. The sample yields some 260,000 clones, about 91% seen once. V dropped 1 base and J dropped 2; count of bases not matched to a gene: 8. CDR1 SGHRS and CDR2 YFSETQ come from the germline V gene. The CDR3 covers 17 residues. The sample originates from a study of blood T cell repertoires in COVID-19. The clonotype comes from a man older than 75 with acute or convalescent COVID-19. The gene calls are TRBV5-1 and TRBJ2-5; 10 bases agree with TRBD2. The sequencing input was peripheral blood. The CDR3 region has the DNA TGCGCCAGCAGCTTGCGAGGGACTAGCGTGAAACAAGAGACCCAGTACTTC. Its protein is CASSLRGTSVKQETQYF.